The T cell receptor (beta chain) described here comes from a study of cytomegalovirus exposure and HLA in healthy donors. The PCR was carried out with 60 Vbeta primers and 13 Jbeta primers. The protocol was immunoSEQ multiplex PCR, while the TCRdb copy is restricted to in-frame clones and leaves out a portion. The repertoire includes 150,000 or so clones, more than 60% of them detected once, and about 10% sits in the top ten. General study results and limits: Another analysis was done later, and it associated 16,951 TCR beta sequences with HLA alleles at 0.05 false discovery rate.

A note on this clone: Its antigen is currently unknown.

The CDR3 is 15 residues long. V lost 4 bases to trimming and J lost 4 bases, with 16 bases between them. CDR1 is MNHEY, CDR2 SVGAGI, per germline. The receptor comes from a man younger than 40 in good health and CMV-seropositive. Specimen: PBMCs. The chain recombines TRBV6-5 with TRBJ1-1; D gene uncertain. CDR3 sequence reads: CASSSNPSRSTEAFF. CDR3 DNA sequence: TGTGCCAGCAGTTCCAACCCATCCCGTAGCACTGAAGCTTTCTTT.